The T cell receptor (beta chain) described here comes from a study of T cell responses to AZD1222 COVID-19 vaccine. Whole-study findings and limits: At 160-218 and 743-854, vaccine-associated CD4 TCRs were dominant, and they spanned spike.

Measured with immunoSEQ multiplex PCR; TCRdb has only the in-frame clones, and not every one. The sample has some 60,000 clones, over 65% seen once; the top ten hold less than 4.5%. About this clone itself: Its antigen remains unknown.

Trimming removed 8 bases at V and 3 bases at J, with 17 bases between. This CDR3 contains 15 residues. Germline loops: CDR1 SGHNT, CDR2 YYREEE (reference sequence). The sequencing used peripheral blood, collected 28 days after the second AZD1222 dose. This chain joins TRBV5-4 and TRBJ2-2; D may match TRBD1 or TRBD2 (6 bases each). The sequence came from an adult who received the AZD1222 COVID-19 vaccine. Written as DNA, the CDR3 is TGTGCCAGTTCGAGGGGGGCGCAGGACACCGGGGAGCTGTTTTTT. It translates to CASSRGAQDTGELFF. Full variable domain (rest looked up from reference TRBV5-4 and TRBJ2-2): ETGVTQSPTHLIKTRGQQVTLRCSSQSGHNTVSWYQQALGQGPQFIFQYYREEENGRGNFPPRFSGLQFPNYSSELNVNALELDDSALYLCASSRGAQDTGELFFGEGSRLTVL.